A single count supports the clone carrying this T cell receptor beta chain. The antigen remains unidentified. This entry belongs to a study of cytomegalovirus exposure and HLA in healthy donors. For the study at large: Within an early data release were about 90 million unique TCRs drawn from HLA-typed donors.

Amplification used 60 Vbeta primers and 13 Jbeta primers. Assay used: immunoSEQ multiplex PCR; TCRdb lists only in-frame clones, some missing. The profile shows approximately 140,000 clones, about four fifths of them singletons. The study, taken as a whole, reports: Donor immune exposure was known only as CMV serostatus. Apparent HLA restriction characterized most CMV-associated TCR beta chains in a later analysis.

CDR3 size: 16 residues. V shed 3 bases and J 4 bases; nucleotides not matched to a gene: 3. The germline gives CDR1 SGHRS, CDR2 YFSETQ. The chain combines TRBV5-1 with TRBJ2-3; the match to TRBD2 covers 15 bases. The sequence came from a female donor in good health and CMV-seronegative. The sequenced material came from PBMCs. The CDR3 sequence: CASSWGTSGGSDTQYF. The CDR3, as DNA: TGCGCCAGCAGCTGGGGGACTAGCGGGGGGTCAGATACGCAGTATTTT.